The rows below give T cell receptor beta chains drawn from one sample of a study of T cells after posttransplantation cyclophosphamide. Assay used: immunoSEQ multiplex PCR; TCRdb lists only in-frame clones, some missing. This sample carries over 30,000 clones, none of them present only once. Material: PBMCs. These receptors all come from a girl between 10 and 17 years old in good health, CMV-negative, and a related stem cell transplant donor. Both conserved end residues are part of each CDR3. Fields, in order: D gene, V gene, J gene, clone size, CDR3 protein, CDR3 DNA. D genes are given only for firm matches. Rows may omit the clone size; those that give it use once, few, many or a size class.

-	TRBV27	TRBJ2-5	few	CASSLRLPQETQYF	TGTGCCAGCAGTTTGAGGTTACCGCAAGAGACCCAGTACTTC
-	TRBV29-1	TRBJ1-1	-	CSVERRNTEAFF	TGCAGCGTTGAACGGAGGAACACTGAAGCTTTCTTT
-	TRBV19	TRBJ1-5	many	CASSIGASYGNQPQHF	TGTGCCAGTAGTATAGGGGCCAGCTACGGCAATCAGCCCCAGCATTTT
TRBD2	TRBV7-2	TRBJ2-3	few	CASIPFLGLEMQYF	TGTGCCAGCATCCCCTTCCTCGGACTAGAGATGCAGTATTTT
-	TRBV18	TRBJ1-5	few	CASSPQGGSNQPQHF	TGTGCCAGCTCACCGCAGGGAGGTAGCAATCAGCCCCAGCATTTT
TRBD1	TRBV19	TRBJ1-5	many	CASSTQTGVSNQPQHF	TGTGCCAGTAGTACACAGACAGGGGTTAGCAATCAGCCCCAGCATTTT
TRBD1	TRBV28	TRBJ2-7	-	CASSLVHGTGRSEQYF	TGTGCCAGCAGTTTAGTCCACGGGACAGGACGATCCGAGCAGTACTTC
-	TRBV5-1	TRBJ1-2	many	CASSLDRDGYTF	TGCGCCAGCAGCTTGGACAGGGATGGCTACACCTTC
TRBD1	TRBV19	TRBJ1-6	many	CASSIEGASYNSPLHF	TGTGCCAGTAGTATTGAGGGGGCATCCTATAATTCACCCCTCCACTTT
-	TRBV5-1	TRBJ2-3	-	CASSLDDSRTDTQYF	TGCGCCAGCAGCTTGGATGACAGTCGCACAGATACGCAGTATTTT
TRBD2	TRBV7-3	TRBJ2-1	-	CASSLPGLAGEDNEQFF	TGTGCCAGCAGCTTACCGGGACTAGCGGGAGAGGACAATGAGCAGTTCTTC
-	TRBV5-6	TRBJ1-6	-	CASSLDFSGPGSYSPLHF	TGTGCCAGCAGCTTGGATTTTTCTGGGCCGGGATCCTATTCACCCCTCCACTTT
-	TRBV5-1	TRBJ1-3	many	CASSSLSSGNTIYF	TGCGCCAGCAGTTCCCTGAGCTCTGGAAACACCATATATTTT
-	TRBV19	TRBJ1-2	many	CASRVELYGYTF	TGTGCCAGTAGGGTGGAGCTCTATGGCTACACCTTC
TRBD2	TRBV5-6	TRBJ2-3	few	CASSLETSGASTDTQYF	TGTGCCAGCAGCTTGGAGACTAGCGGGGCAAGCACAGATACGCAGTATTTT
-	TRBV30	TRBJ1-1	many	CAWGPGSAAFF	TGTGCCTGGGGCCCCGGGTCGGCAGCTTTCTTT
-	TRBV7-3	TRBJ2-3	many	CASSSLLTDTQYF	TGTGCCAGCAGCTCTCTACTCACAGATACGCAGTATTTT
TRBD2	TRBV4-2	TRBJ2-3	-	CASSQEIPIAGYSDTQYF	TGTGCCAGCAGCCAAGAGATCCCCATAGCGGGATATTCAGATACGCAGTATTTT
-	TRBV9	TRBJ1-1	many	CASSPLQTGMNTEAFF	TGTGCCAGCAGCCCCCTTCAGACGGGAATGAACACTGAAGCTTTCTTT
-	TRBV6-1	TRBJ2-7	many	CASSEAGGDLVEQYF	TGTGCCAGCAGTGAAGCTGGGGGCGATTTGGTCGAGCAGTACTTC
-	TRBV14	TRBJ2-1	many	CASSQVLAGTYNEQFF	TGTGCCAGCAGCCAAGTTCTTGCGGGAACCTACAATGAGCAGTTCTTC
-	TRBV7-9	TRBJ2-5	few	CASNIPQTGQKTQYF	TGTGCCAGCAATATTCCTCAGACAGGCCAAAAGACCCAGTACTTC
TRBD2	TRBV5-1	TRBJ2-1	many	CASSSGAGVYNEQFF	TGCGCCAGCAGCTCCGGAGCGGGAGTGTACAATGAGCAGTTCTTC
-	TRBV19	TRBJ1-1	many	CASTPLRESYSTEAFF	TGTGCCAGTACCCCCCTCAGGGAAAGTTACTCCACTGAAGCTTTCTTT
-	TRBV7-9	TRBJ2-1	many	CASSSRQEQFF	TGTGCCAGCAGCTCACGACAAGAGCAGTTCTTC
TRBD1	TRBV6-1	TRBJ1-2	few	CASSEEGTGLGYGYTF	TGTGCCAGCAGTGAAGAAGGGACAGGCCTGGGCTATGGCTACACCTTC
TRBD1	TRBV7-9	TRBJ2-3	few	CASRTPLRSGQGNINTQYF	TGTGCCAGCAGAACCCCCCTAAGGTCAGGACAGGGGAATATTAATACGCAGTATTTT
TRBD2	TRBV5-6	TRBJ2-1	many	CASSHGLAGGRSSYNEQFF	TGTGCCAGCAGCCACGGGCTAGCGGGGGGGCGGAGCTCCTACAATGAGCAGTTCTTC
-	TRBV7-3	TRBJ2-2	many	CASGKSGTSNTGELFF	TGTGCCAGCGGAAAATCCGGGACTTCGAACACCGGGGAGCTGTTTTTT
-	TRBV5-1	TRBJ2-1	many	CASSLERASSYNEQFF	TGCGCCAGCAGCTTGGAGCGGGCAAGCTCCTACAATGAGCAGTTCTTC